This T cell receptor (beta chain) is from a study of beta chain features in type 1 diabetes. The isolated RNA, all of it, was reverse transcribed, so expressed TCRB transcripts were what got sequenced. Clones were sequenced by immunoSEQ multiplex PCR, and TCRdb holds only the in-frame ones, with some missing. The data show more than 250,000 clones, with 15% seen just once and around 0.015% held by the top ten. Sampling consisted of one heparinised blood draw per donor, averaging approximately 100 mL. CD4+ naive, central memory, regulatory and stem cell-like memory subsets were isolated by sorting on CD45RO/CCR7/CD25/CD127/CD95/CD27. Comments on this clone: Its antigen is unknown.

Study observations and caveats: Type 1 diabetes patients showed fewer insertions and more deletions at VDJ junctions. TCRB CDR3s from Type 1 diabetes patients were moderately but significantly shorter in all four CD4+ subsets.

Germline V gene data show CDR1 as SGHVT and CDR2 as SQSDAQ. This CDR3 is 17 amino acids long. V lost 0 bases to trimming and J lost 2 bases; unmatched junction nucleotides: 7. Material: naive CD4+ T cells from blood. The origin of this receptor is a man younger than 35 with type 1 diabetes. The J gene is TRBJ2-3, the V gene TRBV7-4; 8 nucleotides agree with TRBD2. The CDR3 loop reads CASSLARTSLTTDTQYF. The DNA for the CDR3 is TGTGCCAGCAGCTTAGCCCGGACTAGCCTTACCACAGATACGCAGTATTTT.